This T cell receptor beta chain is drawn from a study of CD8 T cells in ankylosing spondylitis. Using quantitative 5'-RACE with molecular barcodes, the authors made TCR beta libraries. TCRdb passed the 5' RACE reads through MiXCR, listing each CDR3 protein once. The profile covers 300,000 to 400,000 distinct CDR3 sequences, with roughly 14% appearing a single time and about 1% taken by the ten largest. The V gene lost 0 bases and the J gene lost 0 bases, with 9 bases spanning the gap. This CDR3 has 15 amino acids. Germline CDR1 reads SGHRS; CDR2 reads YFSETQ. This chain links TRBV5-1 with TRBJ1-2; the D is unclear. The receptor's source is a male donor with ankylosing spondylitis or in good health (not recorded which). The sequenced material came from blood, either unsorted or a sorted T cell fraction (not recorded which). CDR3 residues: CASSLGAVTNYGYTF. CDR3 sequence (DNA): TGCGCCAGCAGCTTGGGGGCAGTAACTAACTATGGCTACACCTTC.